These T cell receptor beta chains were read from a single sample in a study of type 1 regulatory T cells. For these receptors, no antigen is known. One entry per CDR3 protein results from TCRdb running MiXCR on the reads. The sample consists of about 68,000 distinct CDR3 sequences, about three fifths of them appearing once. Input material: cultured T cells, either the whole culture or a sorted T cell fraction (not recorded which). Receptors originate from a human donor in good health. Both conserved end residues are part of each CDR3. Fields, in order: V gene, CDR3 length, D gene, clone size, J gene, CDR3 protein, CDR3 DNA. A D gene is named only where the DNA matches it firmly. Only part of the rows carry a size: once, few, many, or a class if the clone is expanded.

>TRBV28|15|TRBD1|NA|TRBJ1-2
CASSPRGQGAYGYTF
TGTGCCAGCAGTCCGAGGGGACAGGGGGCTTATGGCTACACCTTC
>TRBV3-1|15|NA|few|TRBJ2-1
CASSRRGNSYNEQFF
TGTGCCAGCAGCCGACGCGGTAACTCCTACAATGAGCAGTTCTTC
>TRBV7-8|16|NA|NA|TRBJ2-7
CASSSAHQDRRLEQYF
TGTGCCAGCAGCTCAGCCCACCAAGACCGAAGGCTAGAGCAGTACTTC
>TRBV27|14|TRBD1|once|TRBJ2-7
CASRAGTGGGEQYF
TGTGCCAGCAGAGCCGGGACAGGGGGCGGGGAGCAGTACTTC
>TRBV15|17|TRBD1|NA|TRBJ2-3
CATSRVRGGAGTDTQYF
TGTGCCACCAGCAGAGTCAGAGGGGGCGCCGGCACAGATACGCAGTATTTT
>TRBV5-1|16|NA|NA|TRBJ1-6
CASSLTRGAPHSPLHF
TGCGCCAGCAGCTTGACGAGAGGGGCGCCCCATTCACCCCTCCACTTT
>TRBV14|13|NA|few|TRBJ2-5
CASSQDWAAPPYF
TGTGCCAGCAGCCAAGATTGGGCGGCTCCTCCGTACTTC
>TRBV5-5|12|NA|NA|TRBJ1-1
CASSLEDYEAFF
TGTGCCAGCAGCTTGGAGGATTATGAAGCTTTCTTT
>TRBV20-1|17|TRBD2|NA|TRBJ2-3
CSARTAGGPSGTDTQYF
TGCAGTGCTAGAACAGCGGGAGGGCCCTCGGGCACAGATACGCAGTATTTT
>TRBV20-1|16|NA|NA|TRBJ2-1
CSATTRSGTLRDEQFF
TGCAGTGCTACCACGCGAAGCGGAACTCTTAGGGATGAGCAGTTCTTC
>TRBV20-1|14|NA|few|TRBJ2-1
CSAPLGERDNEQFF
TGCAGTGCTCCCCTAGGAGAGCGGGACAATGAGCAGTTCTTC
>TRBV9|16|TRBD2|NA|TRBJ2-1
CASSVDPAGVVSEQFF
TGTGCCAGCAGCGTAGACCCAGCGGGAGTGGTGAGTGAGCAGTTCTTC
>TRBV20-1|13|TRBD1|NA|TRBJ2-7
CSATRTGIYEQYF
TGCAGTGCTACCCGGACAGGGATCTACGAGCAGTACTTC
>TRBV29-1|10|NA|NA|TRBJ1-5
CSKSNQPQHF
TGCAGTAAAAGCAATCAGCCCCAGCATTTT
>TRBV20-1|15|TRBD2|once|TRBJ2-3
CSARASGRAADTQYF
TGCAGTGCTAGGGCTAGCGGGAGGGCCGCAGATACGCAGTATTTT
>TRBV13|15|TRBD1|NA|TRBJ1-2
CASSNLRDRVGDYTF
TGTGCCAGCAGCAACCTCCGGGACAGGGTCGGTGACTACACCTTC